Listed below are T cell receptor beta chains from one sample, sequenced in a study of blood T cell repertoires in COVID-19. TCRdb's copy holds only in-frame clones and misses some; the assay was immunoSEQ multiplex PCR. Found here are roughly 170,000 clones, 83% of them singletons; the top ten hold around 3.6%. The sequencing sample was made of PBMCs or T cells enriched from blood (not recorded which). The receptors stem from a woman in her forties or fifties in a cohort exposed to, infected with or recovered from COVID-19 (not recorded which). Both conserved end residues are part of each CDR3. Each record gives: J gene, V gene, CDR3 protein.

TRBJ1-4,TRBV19,CASQIGGQGNEKLFF
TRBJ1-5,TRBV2,CASNPGTGGQPQHF
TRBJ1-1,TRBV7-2,CASRPTGGGTEAFF
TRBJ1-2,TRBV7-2,CASSFEAVNYGYTF
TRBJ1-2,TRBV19,CASSDTGTVYGYTF
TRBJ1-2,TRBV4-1,CASSITGGINYGYTF
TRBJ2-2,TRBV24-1,CATSAERDSTTGELFF
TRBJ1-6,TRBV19,CASSDPGQGNNSPLHF
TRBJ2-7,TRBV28,CATTPPRVLIYEQYF
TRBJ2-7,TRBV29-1,CSVVVPGGYEQYF
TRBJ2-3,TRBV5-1,CASSPGLAGPPSTDTQYF
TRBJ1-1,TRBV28,CASTQTGGTFPTEAFF
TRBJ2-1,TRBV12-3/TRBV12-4,CASRDTYNEQFF
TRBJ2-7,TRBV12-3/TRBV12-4,CASSTGQGDEQYF
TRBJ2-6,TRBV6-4,CAPPGGKIVSANVLTF
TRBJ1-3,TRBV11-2,CASSLDQRGNTIYF
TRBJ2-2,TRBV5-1,CASSPGTSGVNTGELFF
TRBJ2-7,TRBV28,CASRYRDTIYEQYF
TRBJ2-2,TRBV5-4,CASSFGSANTGELFF
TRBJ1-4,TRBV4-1,CASSQTRLEKLFF